The text below deals with one TCR beta chain. The sample belongs to a study of shared T cell receptors in the human thymus. Assay: immunoSEQ multiplex PCR; the TCRdb copy retains only in-frame clones and omits some. In the table there are about 540,000 clones, roughly 74% of which are singletons. V was trimmed by 2 bases and J by 1 base, leaving 12 bases between them. The CDR3 contains 15 residues. In germline, CDR1 is SGHNT, CDR2 YYREEE (reference sequence). These records were also assigned to another study, of human thymus T cells. That paper notes: Thymus tissue for the work was resected from patients undergoing corrective heart surgery. There appeared to be biased usage of V and J genes in thymic and blood repertoires. Related research has reported that thymic repertoires overlap highly among unrelated individuals.

This TCR was sampled from a boy in the first two years of life with a congenital heart defect. Input material: thymocytes. The chain uses TRBV5-4 and TRBJ2-5; the D gene is possibly TRBD2 (6 bases). As DNA, the CDR3 is TGTGCCAGCAGCTTTGGGGGGAACACCCAAGAGACCCAGTACTTC. It yields the protein CASSFGGNTQETQYF.